The clone carrying this TCR beta chain came up once. The record originates from a study of blood T cell repertoires in COVID-19. Overall study context: There were acute and convalescent COVID-19 samples, and they came from the United States, Italy and Spain. Sample material is recorded as cDNA or gDNA derived from T cells, B-cell-depleted T cells, or PBMCs.

Source study methods: Using reference gene primer amplification, nucleated cell counts were estimated. TCRdb's table, derived via immunoSEQ multiplex PCR, lists solely in-frame clones and lacks some. Clonal size and the V and J genes are those of that table, whereas D and trimming came from the DNA. The sample includes more than 130,000 clones, about 87% seen only once; the top ten take approximately 4%. This CDR3 has 19 amino acids. Germline V gene lookup returns CDR1 LGHDT and CDR2 YNNKEL (reference sequence). Trimming removed 0 bases from V and 7 bases from J, with 25 bases in between. The chain is built from TRBV3-1 (or the pseudogene TRBV3-2) and TRBJ2-1; D is perhaps TRBD2 (6 bases). This clonotype originated in a woman aged 40 to 50 with acute or convalescent COVID-19. Sequencing used peripheral blood. The CDR3 DNA is TGTGCCAGCAGCCAAGATAGCGGCGTTTCGTTAGGGAGAGGGAATGAGCAGTTCTTC. Amino acids: CASSQDSGVSLGRGNEQFF.